These 26 T cell receptor beta chains originate from one sample sequenced in a study of blood T cell repertoires in COVID-19. The table came from immunoSEQ multiplex PCR; TCRdb's copy has only in-frame clones and leaves some out. The repertoire holds around 400,000 clones, roughly 90% seen once, with roughly 1.2% in the top ten. The material sequenced was peripheral blood. Every receptor here comes from a man aged 35-49 years with acute or convalescent COVID-19.

This clone appeared a few times. The chain is built from TRBV20-1 and TRBJ1-1; D unclear. The length of the CDR3 is 11 residues. CDR1 is DFQATT, CDR2 SNEGSKA, per germline (reference sequence). V gave up 2 bases and J gave up 5 bases, with 6 bases separating them. In nucleotides, the CDR3 is TGCAGTGCTAGACCGTTGACTGAAGCTTTCTTT. Translation: CSARPLTEAFF.

This chain uses TRBV7-2 with TRBJ2-7, with 9 bases identical to TRBD1. The V and J ends lost 1 base and 4 bases, in that order; junction bases with no gene match: 2. The CDR3 runs to 14 residues. Germline CDR1 SGHTA, CDR2 FQGNSA. CDR3: CASSLGGQGYEQYF. The CDR3 DNA is TGTGCCAGCAGCTTAGGTGGACAGGGGTACGAGCAGTACTTC.

This chain connects TRBV6-1 to TRBJ1-1, with TRBD1 as a possible D gene (6 bases). V shed 2 bases and J shed 9 bases, with 10 bases lying between them. The CDR3 covers 12 residues. The V gene's germline CDR1 is MNHNS and CDR2 SASEGT. The DNA of the CDR3 is TGTGCCAGCAGTGAAAGAGGGGGAAAAGCTTTCTTT. This translates into CASSERGGKAFF.

The chain recombines TRBV5-6 with TRBJ1-6; 8 nucleotides match TRBD1. The CDR3 length is 14 residues. V shed 1 base and J 9 bases; nucleotides not matched to a gene: 3. Germline CDR1 reads SGHDT; CDR2 reads YYEEEE. This CDR3 is CASSLPTGASPLHF. The CDR3 DNA reads as TGTGCCAGCAGCTTGCCGACAGGGGCTTCACCCCTCCACTTT.

The J gene is TRBJ2-3, the V gene TRBV5-4; TRBD2 agrees at 14 bases. Germline V gene data show CDR1 as SGHNT and CDR2 as YYREEE (reference sequence). V lost 4 bases and J lost 4; bases outside the gene matches: 2. This CDR3 region has 15 residues. The CDR3 DNA sequence: TGTGCCAGCAGCCCGGGACTAGCGGGGGCAGATACGCAGTATTTT. Translating gives CASSPGLAGADTQYF.

This chain uses TRBV29-1 with TRBJ2-2; the match to TRBD1 covers 7 bases. This CDR3 region has 13 residues. Germline V gives CDR1 SQVTM, CDR2 ANQGSEA. V was pared by 7 bases and J by 0 bases, with 2 bases of the junction left unmatched. The CDR3 region is CSGGTANTGELFF. In DNA, the CDR3 is TGCAGCGGAGGGACAGCGAACACCGGGGAGCTGTTTTTT.

The V and J genes are TRBV29-1 and TRBJ2-3; a possible D gene is TRBD2 (6 bases). The germline V gene encodes CDR1 SQVTM and CDR2 ANQGSEA. The CDR3 runs 13 residues. Deletions cut 7 bases from V and 2 bases from J, with 13 bases between. The CDR3 reads CSGGGVLTDTQYF. The CDR3 DNA reads as TGCAGCGGCGGCGGGGTTCTCACAGATACGCAGTATTTT.

On this clone: Other DNA sequences in the sample encode the same CDR3. V is TRBV29-1 and J is TRBJ2-7; 10 bases agree with TRBD1. This CDR3 spans 13 amino acids. With V trimmed by 6 bases and J by 6 bases, 8 bases remained unmatched. In germline, CDR1 is SQVTM, CDR2 ANQGSEA. CDR3 sequence: CSVGGTGVSEQYF. CDR3 DNA sequence: TGCAGCGTGGGGGGGACAGGGGTAAGCGAGCAGTACTTC.

This clone was seen a single time. V usage is TRBV6-5 and J usage is TRBJ2-2; D is possibly TRBD2 (6 bases). The CDR3 totals 16 residues. The V end lost 2 bases, the J end lost 4 bases, and 14 bases lay between the germline ends. CDR1 is MNHEY and CDR2 is SVGAGI in the germline V gene. DNA of the CDR3: TGTGCCAGCAGTTACGATGCGGGACGGGGCACCGGGGAGCTGTTTTTT. This codes for CASSYDAGRGTGELFF.

The chain links TRBV19 to TRBJ2-1; TRBD2 matches at 13 bases. The CDR3 has 14 amino acids. Germline values: CDR1 LNHDA, CDR2 SQIVND (reference sequence). The V and J ends lost 7 bases and 10 bases, in that order; junction bases with no gene match: 7. CDR3 amino acids: CASIGLAGVGEQFF. CDR3 sequence (DNA): TGTGCCAGTATCGGACTAGCGGGAGTGGGGGAGCAGTTCTTC.

The J gene is TRBJ2-1, the V gene TRBV19, with TRBD1 identical over 11 bases. The germline V gene encodes CDR1 LNHDA and CDR2 SQIVND (reference sequence). CDR3 length: 15 amino acids. V was pared by 4 bases and J by 5 bases, with 4 bases of the junction left unmatched. The DNA for the CDR3 is TGTGCCAGTAGTAAGGGACAGGGGGTCAACAATGAGCAGTTCTTC. Translating it yields CASSKGQGVNNEQFF.

The chain carries TRBV7-9 and TRBJ2-5, with 12 bases that match TRBD2. The CDR3 extends over 16 amino acids. J was trimmed by 5 bases and V by 4 bases; bases with no gene match: 8. The germline CDR1 and CDR2 sequences are SEHNR and FQNEAQ (reference sequence). In DNA, the CDR3 is TGTGCCAGCAGCTCGGGACTAGCGGGTATGGGGGAGACCCAGTACTTC. Amino acids: CASSSGLAGMGETQYF.

The chain joins TRBV6-5 to TRBJ2-3; 7 bases map to TRBD1. CDR1 and CDR2 (germline): MNHEY, SVGAGI. V was pared by 0 bases and J by 4 bases, with 7 bases of the junction left unmatched. The CDR3 has 16 residues. CDR3 sequence: CASSYSVTGVPDTQYF. As DNA, the CDR3 is TGTGCCAGCAGTTACTCGGTAACAGGGGTGCCAGATACGCAGTATTTT.

The genes are TRBV12-3 or TRBV12-4 and TRBJ1-1; D gene ambiguous. Deletions cut 5 bases from V and 1 base from J, with 2 bases between. The CDR3 is made up of 11 amino acids. CDR3 sequence (DNA): TGTGCCAGCAGTCGGAACACTGAAGCTTTCTTT. Translated: CASSRNTEAFF.

The chain uses TRBV28 and TRBJ1-4, with D maybe TRBD1 (5 bases). V gave up 3 bases and J gave up 7 bases, with 12 bases separating them. The CDR3 has 14 amino acids. Germline CDR1 MDHEN, CDR2 SYDVKM. CDR3 amino acids: CASSFSTVLEKLFF. The CDR3 region has the DNA TGTGCCAGCAGTTTCTCGACAGTCCTTGAAAAACTGTTTTTT.

The J gene is TRBJ1-2, the V gene TRBV30; 9 nucleotides match TRBD1. The CDR3 loop spans 14 amino acids. Germline CDR1 and CDR2: GTSNPN and SVGIG (reference sequence). V lost 8 bases, J lost 3 bases, and 10 bases stayed unmatched. The CDR3 region has the DNA TGTGCCGGTACCGGGACAGGGTTCGACTATGGCTACACCTTC. Its protein is CAGTGTGFDYGYTF.

V usage is TRBV27 and J usage is TRBJ2-3; D is unclear. Germline loops: CDR1 MNHEY, CDR2 SMNVEV (reference sequence). The CDR3 consists of 15 residues. V dropped 3 bases and J dropped 1 base, with 11 bases sitting between them. The CDR3 protein is CASSFVDSRTDTQYF. DNA for the CDR3: TGTGCCAGCAGTTTTGTTGACTCCCGCACAGATACGCAGTATTTT.

This sequence joins TRBV6-5 and TRBJ2-7; D is undetermined. From germline, CDR1 is MNHEY and CDR2 SVGAGI. This CDR3 has 11 amino acids. V was trimmed by 8 bases and J by 9 bases, leaving 14 bases between them. The CDR3 spells CASGDRVGQYF. In nucleotides, the CDR3 is TGTGCCAGCGGCGACCGGGTGGGGCAGTACTTC.

To note about this clone: This CDR3 is also generated by other DNA sequences in the sample. The rearrangement links TRBV7-9 to TRBJ2-7, with D hard to call. The V end lost 6 bases, the J end lost 1 base, and 10 bases lay between the germline ends. Germline V gene lookup returns CDR1 SEHNR and CDR2 FQNEAQ (reference sequence). This CDR3 spans 13 amino acids. The CDR3 DNA reads TGTGCCAGCAGTTCCCGCGATTCCTACGAGCAGTACTTC. This encodes CASSSRDSYEQYF.

V usage is TRBV5-1 and J usage is TRBJ2-3; weak D call: TRBD1 (5 bases). CDR3 length: 14 residues. Trimming cost V 4 bases and J 0 bases, with 9 bases left between them. The germline V gene encodes CDR1 SGHRS and CDR2 YFSETQ. CDR3 sequence reads: CASSQDTSTDTQYF. CDR3 coding DNA: TGCGCCAGCAGCCAGGACACAAGCACAGATACGCAGTATTTT.

The chain links TRBV7-2 to TRBJ1-2; tentatively, D is TRBD1 (6 bases). Trimming left V 0 bases short and J 0 bases short, with 8 bases between. The CDR3 runs to 15 residues. Germline CDR1 and CDR2: SGHTA and FQGNSA. This CDR3 reads CASSLAQGPNYGYTF. The CDR3 DNA follows: TGTGCCAGCAGCTTAGCACAGGGCCCTAACTATGGCTACACCTTC.

Concerning this clone: The same CDR3 also results from other DNA sequences found in this sample. The chain uses TRBV7-9 and TRBJ1-2, with 7 bases matching TRBD1. Per the germline V gene, CDR1 is SEHNR and CDR2 is FQNEAQ (reference sequence). The ends lost 4 bases at V and 4 bases at J; junction bases unmatched: 12. CDR3 size: 16 residues. The CDR3 bases are TGTGCCAGCAGCTACCAAACAGGGGTTGGTAGCTATGGCTACACCTTC. Translating it yields CASSYQTGVGSYGYTF.

The J gene is TRBJ2-3, the V gene TRBV11-2, with a weak D call TRBD2 (5 bases). This CDR3 comprises 15 residues. Trimming shortened V by 5 bases and J by 0 bases, and 12 bases separated the two germline ends. CDR1 and CDR2 from the germline V gene are SGHAT and FQNNGV. CDR3 sequence (DNA): TGTGCCAGCAGCCCCCGGGATCTAAGCACAGATACGCAGTATTTT. Amino acids: CASSPRDLSTDTQYF.

The gene calls are TRBV2 and TRBJ2-7, with D possibly being TRBD2 (5 bases). Germline V gene data show CDR1 as SNHLY and CDR2 as FYNNEI. The CDR3 runs 14 residues. Trimming pared 7 bases from V and 2 bases from J, leaving 15 bases between. The CDR3 sequence is CASTPGRLPYEQYF. The CDR3 region has the DNA TGTGCCAGCACTCCGGGGAGACTTCCCTACGAGCAGTACTTC.

The chain combines TRBV9 with TRBJ1-1; 7 bases are shared with TRBD1. CDR1 is SGDLS and CDR2 is YYNGEE in the germline V gene. The V and J ends lost 0 bases and 1 base, in that order; junction bases with no gene match: 6. This CDR3 is built from 16 residues. CDR3 protein: CASSVGTGYSNTEAFF. The DNA for the CDR3 is TGTGCCAGCAGCGTAGGGACAGGATACTCGAACACTGAAGCTTTCTTT.

V and J are TRBV11-2 and TRBJ1-4; D not resolved. Germline CDR1 reads SGHAT; CDR2 reads FQNNGV. V was pared by 5 bases and J by 8 bases, with 18 bases between. This CDR3 comprises 15 residues. The CDR3 protein is CASSPRGGSEEKLFF. The CDR3 region has the DNA TGTGCCAGCAGCCCTAGAGGAGGGAGTGAGGAAAAACTGTTTTTT.